Listed below are T cell receptor beta chains from one sample, sequenced in a study of siplizumab effects on memory and regulatory T cells. Sequenced by immunoSEQ multiplex PCR; TCRdb stores in-frame clones only, minus some. The sample includes some 96,000 clones, approximately 94% of them seen just once. The sample comprised non-Treg CD4+ T cells sorted from blood. These receptors all come from a human donor in good health. Each CDR3 is given with its conserved first and last residue. The D gene is left open where the match is weak. The size of a clone is reported for some rows only, either as once, few or many, or as a class for expanded clones.

-	-	TRBV11-2	TRBJ2-1	CASSLGGAKAYNEQFF	TGTGCCAGCAGCTTAGGGGGTGCCAAAGCCTACAATGAGCAGTTCTTC
-	-	TRBV7-3	TRBJ2-2	CASSGGTGGELFF	TGTGCCAGCAGCGGAGGGACTGGCGGGGAGCTGTTTTTT
few	-	TRBV19	TRBJ1-2	CASSLEAGYRGYTF	TGTGCCAGTAGTCTGGAAGCAGGGTATCGGGGCTACACCTTC
once	-	TRBV5-4	TRBJ1-2	CASSLLGGGYTF	TGTGCCAGCAGCTTGCTGGGAGGCGGCTACACCTTC
-	TRBD2	TRBV18	TRBJ2-3	CASSRTSGGTDTQYF	TGTGCCAGCTCTAGGACTAGCGGAGGCACAGATACGCAGTATTTT
-	-	TRBV5-4	TRBJ2-5	CASRFRDEETQYF	TGTGCCAGCAGGTTCCGGGACGAAGAGACCCAGTACTTC
-	TRBD2	TRBV7-9	TRBJ2-5	CASSPGTILQETQYF	TGTGCCAGCAGCCCAGGGACTATTCTTCAAGAGACCCAGTACTTC
once	-	TRBV19	TRBJ1-4	CASSATVIGEKLFF	TGTGCCAGTAGTGCCACAGTGATAGGTGAAAAACTGTTTTTT
-	TRBD1	TRBV5-4	TRBJ1-4	CASRRGQDEKLFF	TGTGCCAGCAGAAGGGGACAGGACGAAAAACTGTTTTTT
-	-	TRBV15	TRBJ2-6	CATSPRTGLSSGANVLTF	TGTGCCACCAGCCCTCGCACCGGACTGAGCTCTGGGGCCAACGTCCTGACTTTC
-	-	TRBV7-2	TRBJ1-3	CASSSRFNSGNTIYF	TGTGCCAGCAGCTCCAGATTTAACTCTGGAAACACCATATATTTT
-	-	TRBV25-1	TRBJ1-2	CASTPGGVYGYTF	TGTGCCAGCACTCCAGGAGGGGTCTACGGCTACACCTTC
once	-	TRBV28	TRBJ1-2	CASSPSLDYYGYTF	TGTGCCAGCAGTCCCTCATTGGACTACTATGGCTACACCTTC
-	-	TRBV27	TRBJ2-7	CASSLAGQPLGEQYF	TGTGCCAGCAGTTTAGCGGGACAGCCATTGGGGGAGCAGTACTTC
-	-	TRBV18	TRBJ2-5	CASSPLGRTPETQYF	TGTGCCAGCTCACCACTTGGACGGACCCCAGAGACCCAGTACTTC
-	-	TRBV7-3	TRBJ1-5	CACSLNSPPQPQHF	TGTGCCTGCAGCTTAAACTCACCCCCCCAGCCCCAGCATTTT
-	-	TRBV5-1	TRBJ2-2	CASSWVGVPVSGELFF	TGCGCCAGCAGCTGGGTCGGCGTCCCGGTCAGCGGGGAGCTGTTTTTT
-	-	TRBV19	TRBJ2-7	CASTPLGSYEQYF	TGTGCCAGTACACCCTTGGGCTCCTACGAGCAGTACTTC
-	-	TRBV14	TRBJ1-2	CASSPGGGARGYTF	TGTGCCAGCAGCCCAGGTGGAGGCGCCAGAGGCTACACCTTC
-	TRBD1	TRBV10-3	TRBJ2-5	CAISVNLQGAGETQYF	TGTGCCATCAGTGTCAACCTACAGGGGGCAGGAGAGACCCAGTACTTC
-	TRBD2	TRBV6-6	TRBJ2-7	CASSGTSGSYEQYF	TGTGCCAGCAGTGGGACTAGCGGGTCCTACGAGCAGTACTTC
-	-	TRBV7-2	TRBJ2-1	CASSLARVDNEQFF	TGTGCCAGCAGCTTAGCGAGGGTAGACAATGAGCAGTTCTTC